The clone carrying this TCR beta chain turned up a few times. Primers included in the PCR were 60 Vbeta and 13 Jbeta primers. The protocol was immunoSEQ multiplex PCR, while the TCRdb copy is restricted to in-frame clones and leaves out a portion. The table has 180,000 or so clones, about four fifths seen once. This CDR3 comprises 13 residues. The ends were cut back, 4 bases at V and 4 bases at J, with 9 bases in the middle. In germline, CDR1 is SNHLY, CDR2 FYNNEI. The sample belongs to a study of cytomegalovirus exposure and HLA in healthy donors. This receptor was identified in a female donor in good health and CMV-seronegative. The V and J genes are TRBV2 and TRBJ2-3, with D possibly matching TRBD1 (6 bases). Specimen: PBMCs. In nucleotides, the CDR3 is TGTGCCAGCAGTGTAGAGGGGGCAGATACGCAGTATTTT. Amino acids: CASSVEGADTQYF.